This T cell receptor beta chain was profiled in a study of regulatory T cells in long-lasting Graves disease. Study-level results: Public clonotype sharing was higher in persistent than newly diagnosed patients.

CDR3 length: 11 residues. The trim removed 5 bases at V and 7 bases at J, leaving 4 bases unmatched. In germline, CDR1 is DFQATT, CDR2 SNEGSKA (reference sequence). This clonotype was seen a few times. Its target is not known. Time point given: persistent/refractory GD, antithyroid drugs over 5 years with positive TRAb. Generation of the TCR library employed RNA extracted from PBMCs. Construction of the TCR beta libraries employed iRepertoire HTBI primers in conjunction with Arm-PCR of CDR3 regions. TCRdb re-analysed the multiplex PCR reads in MiXCR, keeping a single row per CDR3 protein. The sample shows 400,000 to 500,000 distinct CDR3 sequences, about 22% of them seen only once.

Material: peripheral blood mononuclear cells (PBMCs), obtained when the disease was refractory, from a patient treated with antithyroid drugs. The receptor was derived from a female donor with Graves disease. The chain employs TRBV20-1 and TRBJ2-5; TRBD2 matches at 7 bases. In DNA form, the CDR3 reads TGCAGTGCTCTAGCGGTCAGGACCCAGTACTTC. It encodes CSALAVRTQYF.